The source of this T cell receptor (beta chain) is a study of shared T cell receptors in the human thymus. TCRdb's table, derived via immunoSEQ multiplex PCR, lists solely in-frame clones and lacks some. The data contain about 660,000 clones, 88% of them singletons. This CDR3 has 17 residues. With 1 base clipped from V and 8 bases from J, the junction kept 12 bases outside the gene matches. Germline assignment: CDR1 MGHRA and CDR2 YSYEKL. This same sample was also part of a study on human thymus T cells. This second study notes: Corrective cardiac operations yielded the resected thymus tissue. Thymic repertoires of unrelated individuals were reported in related research to overlap highly.

The rearrangement links TRBV4-1 to TRBJ2-3; 10 nucleotides line up with TRBD1. This TCR was recovered from a boy younger than two with a congenital heart defect. Sample: thymocytes. The CDR3 is CASSQALPGTGVVTQYF. CDR3 DNA: TGCGCCAGCAGCCAAGCCTTGCCCGGGACAGGGGTAGTTACGCAGTATTTT.